The TCR beta chain under discussion was sequenced for a study of shared clonotypes between healthy human individuals. How the authors handled the data: Filtering of immunoSEQ junctional sequences could not match full-length read filtering. The repertoire was sequenced with immunoSEQ multiplex PCR; TCRdb's copy has only in-frame clones and lacks some. Clonal size and the V and J genes are those of that table, whereas D and trimming came from the DNA. The data hold hundreds of thousands of clones, with around 67% observed a single time. The CDR3 has 17 residues. V shed 5 bases and J 5 bases; nucleotides not matched to a gene: 14. Germline CDR1 is SGHTA and CDR2 is FQGTGA.

Sequenced: memory CD4+ T cells sorted from blood. Subset: CD45RA-negative fraction. The TCR originated in a woman aged 25 to 39 in good health. The chain is built from TRBV7-3 and TRBJ2-1, with TRBD1 identical over 8 bases. CDR3 protein: CASSKTGGRTGNNEQFF. The CDR3 region has the DNA TGTGCCAGCAGCAAAACAGGCGGACGGACAGGGAACAATGAGCAGTTCTTC.